This record looks at one TCR beta chain sequence and its context. Which antigen it targets is not known. No per-base quality is available; no much larger clone lies one base away. A second Seattle source provided samples from volunteer blood donors who had recovered from COVID-19. Whole blood was collected in K2EDTA tubes by collaborating institutions according to the institutions' own protocols. For TCRbeta analysis, collaborator samples were shipped as frozen whole blood, as isolated PBMCs, or as DNA extracted from either sample type. V is pruned by 4 bases and J by 5 bases, leaving 8 bases of the junction without a gene match. Per the germline V gene, SQVTM is the CDR1 and ANQGSEA is the CDR2. Including cysteine and phenylalanine, the CDR3 has 14 amino acids. Only the CDR3 region is kept as DNA, spanning 42 bases read in frame from base 1. This sample is drawn from a study of blood T cell repertoires in COVID-19 (dated by TCRdb to 2018 to 2021). Notes on the research overall: The collaborator samples originated in the United States, Italy and Spain and spanned the acute and convalescent phases of COVID-19. Deeply sampled blood TCRbeta repertoires from subjects exposed to, actively infected with, or recovered from COVID-19 were included in the dataset. Samples were obtained from the ongoing ImmuneRACE study (first 160 participants) and from about 1,300 subjects provided by 6 global collaborators. Sample metadata almost always included a de-identified subject ID, COVID-19 status, age in years and sex. The prospective study material was composed of cDNA or gDNA derived from T cells, B-cell-depleted T cells, or PBMCs. The repertoires were released in a freely available public database meant as a resource for research on the immune response to SARS-CoV-2. Where available, HLA class I and class II types were obtained from metadata supplied by the sample provider rather than from assay-based typing. Paper-wide results and their limitations: Clinical and demographic metadata were provided uncurated, with the amount varying by source and participant.

The immunoSEQ Assay, a bias-controlled multiplex PCR, was used to amplify TCRbeta CDR3 regions from genomic DNA. The source study handled its data this way. Nucleated cell counts per sample were estimated from amplification of reference gene primers within the assay. To quantify the absolute abundance of each unique TCRbeta CDR3 rearrangement, sequence reads were collapsed and filtered. Productive Simpson clonality was computed per sample as the square root of Simpson's diversity index over productive rearrangements. TCRdb stores this immuneACCESS table with in-frame sequences only. Part of the clones is absent; in the studies checked, under half of the shortfall reflects unresolved V genes, and no reason is known for the rest. That table furnishes V, J and clone size, whereas the DNA furnished D and trimming. The sample table lists some 240,000 clones, 89% of them with a count of one. 3.5% to 5.5% of the sample rests with the top ten.

Sequenced: peripheral blood. This sequence originates from a woman aged 40 to 55 who had recovered from COVID-19. The chain links TRBV29-1 with TRBJ2-5, and TRBD1 aligns with 9 junction nucleotides. The CDR3 protein is CSVVGTGHSETQYF. The bases are TGCAGCGTTGTAGGGACAGGGCACAGCGAGACCCAGTACTTC.